The clone carrying this T cell receptor (beta chain) has a handful of counts. This entry comes from a study of T cells in Graves' hyperthyroidism and ophthalmopathy. Overall study: Peripheral blood was obtained at initial diagnosis, preceding any treatment.

Amplification of TCR beta CDR3 regions used RNA as the template. The HTBI primer set served for first-round RT-PCR of the TCR CDR3. TCRdb independently ran MiXCR on the multiplex PCR reads; one entry per CDR3 protein. The top ten clones hold approximately 48% of a sample with 450,000 to 600,000 distinct CDR3 sequences, just under 20% of them seen once. In the ophthalmopathy cohort, Clinical Activity Score was at least 3, NOSPECS grade at least 4, and duration under 3 months. Patients were excluded because of uncontrolled infection, other autoimmune disease, pregnancy or lactation. Trimming removed 4 bases from V and 4 bases from J, with 13 bases in between. The length of the CDR3 is 14 residues. Germline-derived CDR1 and CDR2 are MNHNS and SASEGT.

This sequence joins TRBV6-1 and TRBJ1-2; TRBD1 might be the D (6 bases). The TCR comes from a middle-aged man with Graves' ophthalmopathy. Sequenced material: blood. The CDR3 nucleotides are TGTGCCAGCAGTGCAGGGGAGTCGGGCTATGGCTACACCTTC. Protein sequence: CASSAGESGYGYTF.